Listed below are T cell receptor beta chains from one sample, sequenced in a study of shared clonotypes between healthy human individuals. Produced via immunoSEQ multiplex PCR; TCRdb's table is partial and in-frame only. The table shows 1,100,000 or so clones, with approximately 80% occurring only once. Sequenced: memory CD4+ T cells from PBMCs. The receptor set was obtained from a man between 18 and 29 years old in good health. Some clones in this sample may be carry-over from other donors' samples. Both conserved end residues are part of each CDR3. A D gene is named only where the DNA matches it firmly. The size field is filled for only some rows; it gives once, few, many or a size class.

v_gene,j_gene,abundance,d_gene,CDR3aa,CDR3nt
TRBV19,TRBJ2-2,few,NA,CASSLAGYKSGELFF,TGTGCCAGTAGTTTGGCAGGGTACAAATCCGGGGAGCTGTTTTTT
TRBV4-3,TRBJ1-1,many,NA,CASSLGGLRNTEAFF,TGCGCCAGCAGCCTGGGGGGCCTACGGAACACTGAAGCTTTCTTT
TRBV5-1,TRBJ1-3,NA,TRBD1,CASSWGQGGDTIYF,TGCGCCAGCAGCTGGGGACAGGGGGGCGACACCATATATTTT
TRBV18,TRBJ2-4,NA,NA,CASSPYIMSSLPDF,TGTGCCAGCTCACCTTACATTATGAGCAGCCTCCCAGACTTC
TRBV7-2,TRBJ2-4,once,TRBD2,CASGPGGSRDIQYF,TGTGCCAGCGGTCCTGGCGGGAGTAGGGACATTCAGTACTTC
TRBV7-9,TRBJ1-5,NA,TRBD1,CASSLGRGTGGNQPQHF,TGTGCCAGCAGCTTAGGACGGGGGACAGGGGGCAATCAGCCCCAGCATTTT
TRBV5-1,TRBJ2-3,NA,NA,CASSPEGTDTQYF,TGCGCCAGCAGCCCGGAGGGGACAGATACGCAGTATTTT
TRBV19,TRBJ1-2,NA,TRBD1,CASSIRQGIPYGYTF,TGTGCCAGTAGTATTCGACAGGGAATTCCTTATGGCTACACCTTC
TRBV11-1,TRBJ1-2,NA,NA,CASSLEYGGYTF,TGTGCCAGCAGCTTAGAATACGGTGGCTACACCTTC
TRBV4-3,TRBJ2-2,NA,NA,CASSQGLGGSTGELFF,TGCGCCAGCAGCCAAGGACTAGGAGGAAGCACCGGGGAGCTGTTTTTT
TRBV19,TRBJ1-1,NA,NA,CASSISEDTEAFF,TGTGCCAGTAGTATAAGTGAGGACACTGAAGCTTTCTTT
TRBV2,TRBJ2-7,few,NA,CASISWRDGEQYF,TGTGCCAGCATCTCTTGGCGGGACGGCGAGCAGTACTTC
TRBV6-5,TRBJ1-6,NA,NA,CASSYRESALHF,TGTGCCAGCAGTTACCGAGAGTCTGCTCTCCACTTT
TRBV29-1,TRBJ2-7,few,TRBD2,CSAGLAGRSYEQYF,TGCAGCGCAGGACTAGCGGGCCGCTCCTACGAGCAGTACTTC
TRBV19,TRBJ1-5,many,NA,CASSLQNQPQHF,TGTGCCAGTAGTCTCCAAAATCAGCCCCAGCATTTT
TRBV7-2,TRBJ2-3,NA,NA,CASSFQFDTQYF,TGTGCCAGCAGCTTTCAGTTCGATACGCAGTATTTT
TRBV6-5,TRBJ2-7,few,NA,CASSYGRGGTVHEQYF,TGTGCCAGCAGTTACGGTCGGGGCGGGACGGTCCACGAGCAGTACTTC
TRBV28,TRBJ1-5,NA,TRBD1,CASTPAGGPPPQHF,TGTGCCAGCACCCCCGCAGGGGGGCCCCCGCCCCAGCATTTT
TRBV6-5,TRBJ2-7,few,TRBD1,CASSPHGTGNEQYF,TGTGCCAGCAGCCCCCACGGGACAGGGAACGAGCAGTACTTC
TRBV2,TRBJ2-5,NA,NA,CASQRQQETQYF,TGTGCCAGCCAAAGACAGCAAGAGACCCAGTACTTC
TRBV7-3,TRBJ2-3,NA,TRBD2,CASSLGTSGMTDTQYF,TGTGCCAGCAGCTTAGGTACTAGCGGGATGACAGATACGCAGTATTTT
TRBV30,TRBJ2-2,NA,NA,CAWSEGGTGELFF,TGTGCCTGGAGTGAGGGGGGTACCGGGGAGCTGTTTTTT
TRBV27,TRBJ1-4,NA,NA,CASSLSGRGQNEKLFF,TGTGCCAGCAGTTTATCGGGCCGGGGTCAGAATGAAAAACTGTTTTTT
TRBV18,TRBJ2-5,once,NA,CASCRDSVETQYF,TGTGCCAGCTGTCGGGACTCGGTGGAGACCCAGTACTTC
TRBV5-6,TRBJ1-3,few,NA,CASSWDTASGNTIYF,TGTGCCAGCAGCTGGGACACCGCCTCTGGAAACACCATATATTTT
TRBV5-6,TRBJ2-7,NA,NA,CASSLAYSSSYEQYF,TGTGCCAGCAGCTTGGCTTACAGTAGCTCCTACGAGCAGTACTTC
TRBV7-3,TRBJ1-1,NA,TRBD1,CASSSTPGQGAEAFF,TGTGCCAGCAGCTCCACACCGGGACAGGGGGCGGAAGCTTTCTTT
TRBV30,TRBJ2-2,NA,TRBD2,CAWRMSGRSTGELFF,TGTGCCTGGAGAATGAGCGGGAGGTCCACCGGGGAGCTGTTTTTT
TRBV15,TRBJ1-2,NA,NA,CATSPREGTKAYRTF,TGTGCCACCAGCCCCCGAGAGGGGACAAAGGCCTATAGGACCTTC
TRBV19,TRBJ1-5,few,NA,CASSSKIHQPQHF,TGTGCCAGTAGCTCTAAAATTCATCAGCCCCAGCATTTT
TRBV14,TRBJ2-7,NA,TRBD1,CASSRGRSGGNEQYF,TGTGCCAGCAGCCGAGGTCGGTCAGGGGGCAACGAGCAGTACTTC
TRBV21-1,TRBJ2-2,NA,NA,CASSTPGGTGELFF,TGTGCCAGCAGCACACCAGGGGGGACCGGGGAGCTGTTTTTT